The 30 T cell receptor beta chains presented below share a single source sample, sequenced in a study of CD8 T cells in ankylosing spondylitis. TCRdb ran MiXCR on the 5' RACE reads and lists one entry per CDR3 protein. The sample includes 150,000 to 200,000 distinct CDR3 sequences, about 16% seen only once; the top ten take approximately 8%. The sample consisted of blood, either unsorted or a sorted T cell fraction (not recorded which). These TCRs come from a male donor with ankylosing spondylitis or in good health (not recorded which).

This clonotype was detected ten times or more. The rearrangement links TRBV30 to TRBJ2-7; tentatively, D is TRBD1 or TRBD2 (6 bases each). Germline V gene sequence: CDR1 GTSNPN, CDR2 SVGIG (reference sequence). Between the trimmed V and J ends, which lost 0 bases and 2 bases, there was a span of 8 bases. The CDR3 spans 13 residues. CDR3 sequence reads: CAWSVGGAYEQYF. CDR3 DNA sequence: TGTGCCTGGAGTGTGGGGGGCGCCTACGAGCAGTACTTC.

The sample holds a few counts of this clonotype. The chain is built from TRBV12-2 and TRBJ2-7; the D call of TRBD2 is as the table states it, not checked on the DNA. TRBV12-2 is reported as a pseudogene. This CDR3 region has 13 residues. CDR3 in amino acids: CAPTSGSTYEQYF. CDR3 DNA: TGTGCACCCACTAGCGGAAGTACCTACGAGCAGTACTTC.

Turning to this clonotype: This could be a read error, since a much larger clone is one nucleotide away. In DNA, the CDR3 is TGTGCCGGCAGCTTAACTAGCGGGAGGGCCATCAGCGAGCAGTACTTC. This translates into CAGSLTSGRAISEQYF. The chain carries TRBV7-3 and TRBJ2-7; 13 bases align to TRBD2. The germline V gene encodes CDR1 SGHTA and CDR2 FQGTGA. The CDR3 consists of 16 residues.

V is TRBV9 and J is TRBJ2-1; the match to TRBD1 covers 9 bases. Germline V gene data show CDR1 as SGDLS and CDR2 as YYNGEE. The V segment lost 3 bases and the J segment 2 bases; nucleotides outside the gene matches: 3. CDR3 size: 15 residues. The CDR3 DNA sequence: TGTGCCAGCAGCGCCCGACAGGGGGCCTACAATGAGCAGTTCTTC. It specifies CASSARQGAYNEQFF.

Note on this clonotype: At one of its ends the junction is not consistent with the germline gene, which may arise from a read error. The chain carries TRBV12-3 or TRBV12-4 and TRBJ1-1; D remains unclear. The CDR3 totals 13 residues. The CDR3 protein is CASRLALVTEAFF. The CDR3 nucleotides read TGTGCCAGCAGGTTAGCCTTGGTCACTGAAGCTTTCTTT.

This clonotype has a handful of counts. This sequence joins TRBV15 and TRBJ2-3, with 8 bases aligning to TRBD2. Germline values: CDR1 LNHNV, CDR2 YYDKDF (reference sequence). The CDR3 sequence is 17 residues long. The J segment lost 5 bases and the V segment lost 2 bases, leaving 12 bases of the junction unmatched. The CDR3 nucleotides are TGTGCCACCAGCAGACCTATCTCAGCGGGAGAGAGAGATACGCAGTATTTT. It codes for CATSRPISAGERDTQYF.

This clonotype came up a few times. This chain connects TRBV29-1 to TRBJ2-7; 8 bases map to TRBD2. In germline, CDR1 is SQVTM, CDR2 ANQGSEA. V was pared by 4 bases and J by 6 bases, with 5 bases of the junction left unmatched. The CDR3 totals 12 residues. CDR3 region: CSVVRTSREQYF. In nucleotides, the CDR3 is TGCAGCGTTGTTAGGACTAGCCGCGAGCAGTACTTC.

The V call is TRBV3-1, the J call TRBJ2-2; D gene uncertain. Per the germline V gene, CDR1 is LGHDT and CDR2 is YNNKEL (reference sequence). This CDR3 contains 15 residues. V was shortened by 3 bases and J by 6 bases, with 14 bases between the two germline ends. The CDR3 spells CASSHPLAIAGELFF. The CDR3 coding sequence is TGTGCCAGCAGCCATCCTCTGGCGATAGCCGGGGAGCTGTTTTTT.

This clonotype was detected only a few times. The rearrangement uses TRBV5-1 and TRBJ2-7, with no clear D. The germline V gene has CDR1 SGHRS and CDR2 YFSETQ. This CDR3 region has 13 residues. V was pared by 6 bases and J by 0 bases, with 10 bases between. The CDR3 here is CASNNGNSYEQYF. CDR3 in DNA: TGCGCCAGCAACAACGGAAACTCCTACGAGCAGTACTTC.

The chain couples TRBV7-2 to TRBJ2-3; 11 bases agree with TRBD2. The trim removed 5 bases at V and 0 bases at J, leaving 4 bases unmatched. This CDR3 has 16 residues. CDR1 is SGHTA, CDR2 FQGNSA, per germline. The CDR3 region has the DNA TGTGCCAGCAGCATAAGACTAGCGGGGAGCACAGATACGCAGTATTTT. This codes for CASSIRLAGSTDTQYF.

This chain links TRBV27 with TRBJ2-1; D possibly corresponds to TRBD2 (7 bases). Germline CDR1 reads MNHEY; CDR2 reads SMNVEV (reference sequence). V lost 5 bases to trimming and J lost 0 bases, with 14 bases between them. The CDR3 is 16 residues long. The CDR3 DNA follows: TGTGCCAGCAGTACCCGGGGAGGGGGCTCCTACAATGAGCAGTTCTTC. It yields the protein CASSTRGGGSYNEQFF.

This clonotype was counted a few times. This chain uses TRBV7-9 with TRBJ2-1, with 7 bases identical to TRBD2. V was pared by 2 bases and J by 8 bases, with 6 bases of the junction left unmatched. The CDR3 length is 14 residues. CDR1 and CDR2 from the germline V gene are SEHNR and FQNEAQ (reference sequence). For the CDR3, the DNA is TGTGCCAGCAGCTTATCGCGCGGGAGAGATGAGCAGTTCTTC. It yields the protein CASSLSRGRDEQFF.

V is TRBV18 and J is TRBJ1-4; no definite D call. Looked up from germline, CDR1 is KGHSH and CDR2 is LQKENI. The CDR3 covers 13 residues. With 0 bases removed from V and 10 bases from J, the gap between germline ends came to 9 bases. CDR3 in DNA: TGTGCCAGCTCACCACCGCGGGTCAGAAAACTGTTTTTT. It translates to CASSPPRVRKLFF.

The gene calls are TRBV4-1 and TRBJ2-7; 7 bases are shared with TRBD2. From germline, CDR1 is MGHRA and CDR2 YSYEKL. CDR3 length equals 14 residues. V shed 0 bases, J shed 8 bases, and the junction held 7 bases outside the gene matches. CDR3 amino acids: CASSQEGGFSQQYF. The CDR3 region has the DNA TGCGCCAGCAGCCAAGAGGGGGGGTTTTCGCAGCAGTACTTC.

This chain connects TRBV4-2 to TRBJ1-2; D possibly corresponds to TRBD1 (6 bases). CDR1 is LGHNA, CDR2 YNFKEQ, per germline. This CDR3 has 15 residues. Trimming stripped 5 bases from V and 1 base from J, with 14 bases between. This CDR3 is CASSGAGGRNYGYTF. The DNA of the CDR3 is TGTGCCAGCAGCGGCGCGGGGGGCCGTAACTATGGCTACACCTTC.

This clonotype was observed a few times. The gene calls are TRBV5-6 and TRBJ2-5; 8 bases fit TRBD1. CDR3 length equals 14 residues. V was pared by 0 bases and J by 5 bases, with 3 bases of the junction left unmatched. Germline values: CDR1 SGHDT, CDR2 YYEEEE. The chain's CDR3 is CASSLGSGGETQYF. DNA for the CDR3: TGTGCCAGCAGCTTGGGTTCAGGGGGCGAGACCCAGTACTTC. Using reference TRBV5-6 and TRBJ2-5 for the parts outside the CDR3, the full variable domain is DAGVTQSPTHLIKTRGQQVTLRCSPKSGHDTVSWYQQALGQGPQFIFQYYEEEERQRGNFPDRFSGHQFPNYSSELNVNALLLGDSALYLCASSLGSGGETQYFGPGTRLLVL.

This clonotype was observed many times. The V gene is TRBV3-1, the J gene TRBJ2-7; D may correspond to TRBD1 or TRBD2 (5 bases each). The CDR3 has 13 amino acids. V was trimmed by 7 bases and J by 3 bases, leaving 13 bases between them. Looked up from germline, CDR1 is LGHDT and CDR2 is YNNKEL (reference sequence). CDR3 protein: CASTSGTRYEQYF. In DNA, the CDR3 is TGTGCCAGCACTTCCGGGACGCGCTACGAGCAGTACTTC.

This clonotype was detected many times. The genes are TRBV20-1 and TRBJ2-7, with TRBD2 identical over 7 bases. The J segment lost 0 bases and the V segment lost 3 bases, leaving 8 bases of the junction unmatched. The CDR3 runs to 15 residues. From germline, CDR1 is DFQATT and CDR2 SNEGSKA (reference sequence). CDR3 protein: CSASTRERASYEQYF. DNA of the CDR3: TGCAGTGCTAGTACGCGGGAGCGGGCCTCCTACGAGCAGTACTTC.

This clonotype showed up many times. One junction end disagrees with the germline gene, perhaps due to a read error. This chain joins TRBV6-1 and TRBJ1-3; 10 bases line up with TRBD1. Germline assignment: CDR1 MNHNS and CDR2 SASEGT. There are 15 residues in the CDR3. The CDR3 protein is CATSPGTGAGNTIYF. DNA for the CDR3: TGTGCCACCAGTCCCGGGACAGGGGCTGGAAACACCATATATTTT.

In its sample, this clonotype was seen many times. V and J are TRBV28 and TRBJ2-2; 7 bases are a match to TRBD1. Germline V gene sequence: CDR1 MDHEN, CDR2 SYDVKM. Trimming at V came to 5 bases and at J to 1 base, leaving 4 bases not matched to a gene. The CDR3 is 15 amino acids. CDR3 amino acids: CASSSGQENTGELFF. CDR3 sequence (DNA): TGTGCCAGCAGTAGCGGACAGGAGAACACCGGGGAGCTGTTTTTT.

V usage is TRBV29-1 and J usage is TRBJ1-3; 9 positions match TRBD1. The CDR3 covers 14 residues. The junction had 7 bases not matched to a gene; V was cut back by 7 bases and J by 3 bases. From germline, CDR1 is SQVTM and CDR2 ANQGSEA. The DNA for the CDR3 is TGCAGCGCCGCCGGGACAGGGAATGGAAACACCATATATTTT. Translated: CSAAGTGNGNTIYF.

In its sample, this clonotype was seen many times. This chain connects TRBV28 to TRBJ1-5; no clear D. This CDR3 comprises 15 residues. Germline loops: CDR1 MDHEN, CDR2 SYDVKM. V shed 6 bases and J shed 2 bases, with 14 bases lying between them. The CDR3 region is CASSPRRGGNQPQHF. CDR3 DNA: TGTGCCAGCAGCCCCCGCCGGGGAGGCAATCAGCCCCAGCATTTT. Combining the CDR3 with reference TRBV28 and TRBJ1-5 gives the whole variable domain DVKVTQSSRYLVKRTGEKVFLECVQDMDHENMFWYRQDPGLGLRLIYFSYDVKMKEKGDIPEGYSVSREKKERFSLILESASTNQTSMYLCASSPRRGGNQPQHFGDGTRLSIL.

This clonotype was picked up many times. V is TRBV20-1 and J is TRBJ2-7; 8 bases are shared with TRBD1. Germline CDR1 reads DFQATT; CDR2 reads SNEGSKA (reference sequence). V trimming: 6 bases; J trimming: 1 base; junction bases outside the gene matches: 8. CDR3 length equals 14 residues. The CDR3 DNA is TGCAGTGCCGGAGCCGGGACAGGTTCCTACGAGCAGTACTTC. Translating it yields CSAGAGTGSYEQYF.

This clonotype was seen at least ten times. The chain recombines TRBV5-1 with TRBJ2-5, with TRBD1 matching 7 bases. Trimming at V came to 0 bases and at J to 2 bases, leaving 4 bases not matched to a gene. The CDR3 consists of 15 residues. Germline lookup yields CDR1 SGHRS and CDR2 YFSETQ. CDR3 nucleotides: TGCGCCAGCAGCTTGGGGACAGGACCACAAGAGACCCAGTACTTC. This translates into CASSLGTGPQETQYF.

This clonotype occurred a few times. The chain combines TRBV12-3 or TRBV12-4 with TRBJ2-5, with D perhaps matching TRBD2 (6 bases). Trimming removed 2 bases at V and 3 bases at J, with 19 bases between. This CDR3 region has 17 residues. The CDR3 sequence: CASSLNSGHQAKETQYF. The CDR3 nucleotides are TGTGCCAGCAGTTTAAATAGCGGTCACCAAGCCAAAGAGACCCAGTACTTC.

This clonotype has only a few counts. V is TRBV11-2 and J is TRBJ2-7; D not certain. This CDR3 spans 13 amino acids. The V and J ends lost 1 base and 5 bases respectively, with 9 bases between them. The V gene's germline CDR1 is SGHAT and CDR2 FQNNGV. CDR3 sequence (DNA): TGTGCCAGCAGCTTAGGTTGGCGAGACGAGCAGTACTTC. This translates into CASSLGWRDEQYF.

This clonotype was observed a handful of times. The chain couples TRBV27 to TRBJ2-7, with 12 bases fitting TRBD2. Trimming cost V 7 bases and J 0 bases; bases outside gene matches: 4. The CDR3 totals 15 residues. Germline V gene sequence: CDR1 MNHEY, CDR2 SMNVEV (reference sequence). The CDR3 DNA reads as TGTGCCAGCAAAGGACTAGCGGGGAACTCCTACGAGCAGTACTTC. Protein product: CASKGLAGNSYEQYF.

The rearrangement joins TRBV28 to TRBJ2-7, with 8 bases aligning to TRBD2. CDR3 length: 15 amino acids. CDR1 is MDHEN and CDR2 is SYDVKM in the germline V gene. J lost 3 bases, V lost 5 bases, and 9 bases had no gene match. CDR3 DNA: TGTGCCAGCAGTCGTAGCGGAAGCGGGAGCTACGAGCAGTACTTC. Translated, it gives CASSRSGSGSYEQYF.

In this sample, this clonotype turned up a few times. This chain uses TRBV7-2 with TRBJ2-3; TRBD1 might be the D (6 bases). V gave up 8 bases and J gave up 5 bases, with 11 bases separating them. Germline V lookup: CDR1 SGHTA, CDR2 FQGNSA. CDR3 length: 12 amino acids. Here the CDR3 reads CASRRQVDTQYF. The CDR3 DNA reads TGTGCCAGCCGCCGACAGGTAGATACGCAGTATTTT.

V and J are TRBV4-1 and TRBJ2-7; D not certain. The CDR3 loop spans 13 amino acids. Looked up from germline, CDR1 is MGHRA and CDR2 is YSYEKL. Trimming left V 3 bases short and J 2 bases short, with 8 bases between. The CDR3 here is CASSHPGTYEQYF. CDR3 sequence (DNA): TGCGCCAGCAGCCACCCCGGAACCTACGAGCAGTACTTC.